The present entry profiles one TCR beta chain with its context. Antigen specificity is unknown. This sample is drawn from a study of a mutant IDH1 vaccine in newly diagnosed glioma. Libraries were prepared by immunoSEQ multiplex PCR; TCRdb keeps only in-frame clonotypes and omits some of them. The table lists about 64,000 clones, 74% of them singletons, with 4.5% to 5% in the top ten. Time point denoted: week 35, safety follow-up. In every dose of vaccine, 300 ug of mutant IDH1 20-mer peptide was given alongside topical imiquimod. Eight vaccine injections were given to patients in weeks 1, 3, 5, 7, 11, 15, 19 and 23. The TCR was taken from a man in his fifties with glioma. This material consisted of PBMCs, taken from a glioma patient whose treatment included an IDH1 peptide vaccine.

As DNA, the CDR3 is TGTGCCAGCAGCCGAGACAGAAACACTGAAGCTTTCTTT. Translating gives CASSRDRNTEAFF. The genes are TRBV7-2 and TRBJ1-1, with D possibly matching TRBD1 (5 bases). Germline V gene lookup returns CDR1 SGHTA and CDR2 FQGNSA. The V end lost 5 bases, the J end lost 2 bases, and 9 bases lay between the germline ends. The CDR3 totals 13 residues.